These 11 T cell receptor beta chains share one sample of origin, sequenced in a study of blood T cell repertoires in COVID-19. Here immunoSEQ multiplex PCR was the method, and the copy in TCRdb shows in-frame clones only, minus some. Found here are fewer than 250,000 clones, about 83% of them singletons; the top ten hold roughly 5.5%. Sample: peripheral blood. These receptors originate from a human donor in a cohort sampled during active COVID-19.

The chain carries TRBV5-1 and TRBJ2-5, with 8 nucleotides matching TRBD2. Per germline, CDR1 SGHRS and CDR2 YFSETQ. The CDR3 sequence is 16 residues long. Trimming removed 4 bases from V and 1 base from J; junction bases left unmatched: 9. CDR3 region: CASSPYGGAPQETQYF. The CDR3 bases are TGCGCCAGCAGCCCGTACGGGGGGGCCCCCCAAGAGACCCAGTACTTC.

The genes are TRBV24-1 and TRBJ2-7; D may be TRBD1 (6 bases). CDR3 length: 15 amino acids. Germline V gene lookup returns CDR1 KGHDR and CDR2 SFDVKD. Trimming shortened V by 2 bases and J by 2 bases, and 12 bases separated the two germline ends. The CDR3 DNA follows: TGTGCCACCAGTGATTCCTCGGGACATACCTACGAGCAGTACTTC. It is translated as CATSDSSGHTYEQYF.

The chain is built from TRBV6-5 and TRBJ2-5; a possible D gene is TRBD1 (5 bases). The CDR3 runs 15 residues. The V and J ends lost 4 bases and 4 bases respectively, with 16 bases between them. The germline CDR1 and CDR2 sequences are MNHEY and SVGAGI. Here the CDR3 reads CASSWAGGRGETQYF. In DNA, the CDR3 is TGTGCCAGCAGTTGGGCTGGCGGAAGGGGAGAGACCCAGTACTTC.

CDR3 sequence reads: CASSRRLAGGFISSSYNEQFF. DNA of the CDR3: TGTGCCAGCAGCCGAAGACTAGCGGGGGGCTTCATCTCCTCCTCCTACAATGAGCAGTTCTTC. V usage is TRBV4-2 and J usage is TRBJ2-1; TRBD2 aligns across 13 bases. CDR3 length: 21 residues. The V gene's germline CDR1 is LGHNA and CDR2 YNFKEQ. V shed 4 bases, J shed 0 bases, and the junction held 15 bases outside the gene matches.

Turning to this clone: Other DNA sequences of this sample code for an identical CDR3. V is TRBV18 and J is TRBJ2-6, with 7 nucleotides matching TRBD1. Germline CDR1 reads KGHSH; CDR2 reads LQKENI. J was trimmed by 2 bases and V by 3 bases; bases with no gene match: 1. The CDR3 spans 15 residues. As DNA, the CDR3 is TGTGCCAGCTCACCGCAGGGGGCTGGGGCCAACGTCCTGACTTTC. This sequence encodes CASSPQGAGANVLTF. The complete variable domain, with remaining parts taken from reference TRBV18 and TRBJ2-6, reads NAGVMQNPRHLVRRRGQEARLRCSPMKGHSHVYWYRQLPEEGLKFMVYLQKENIIDESGMPKERFSAEFPKEGPSILRIQQVVRGDSAAYFCASSPQGAGANVLTFGAGSRLTVL.

The chain is built from TRBV6-4 and TRBJ1-5, with D perhaps matching TRBD1 (5 bases). V was clipped by 8 bases and J by 3 bases, with 23 bases between them. Germline CDR1 MRHNA, CDR2 SNTAGT. The CDR3 contains 17 residues. The DNA for the CDR3 is TGTGCCAGCGGGACTAGGGCAGGTCGAATTAACAATCAGCCCCAGCATTTT. It yields the protein CASGTRAGRINNQPQHF.

This chain connects TRBV5-1 to TRBJ2-7, with 12 bases fitting TRBD2. Trimming removed 4 bases from V and 2 bases from J; junction bases left unmatched: 7. This CDR3 region has 16 residues. Germline CDR1 reads SGHRS; CDR2 reads YFSETQ. In DNA, the CDR3 is TGCGCCAGCAGCCTGACCGGACTAGCGGGGACCTACGAGCAGTACTTC. Encoded protein: CASSLTGLAGTYEQYF.

The rearrangement links TRBV10-3 to TRBJ1-5; D remains ambiguous. This CDR3 is 15 amino acids long. Germline loops: CDR1 ENHRY, CDR2 SYGVKD. The V end lost 0 bases, the J end lost 3 bases, and 9 bases lay between the germline ends. CDR3 DNA sequence: TGTGCCATCAGTGAGTCGACGGGGTCCAATCAGCCCCAGCATTTT. This sequence encodes CAISESTGSNQPQHF.

The CDR3 here is CASSSDRVGRGNQPQHF. The CDR3 nucleotides read TGTGCCAGCTCATCGGACAGGGTGGGTCGGGGCAATCAGCCCCAGCATTTT. V gene TRBV18 combines with J gene TRBJ1-5; TRBD1 aligns across 8 bases. This CDR3 spans 17 amino acids. Trimming cost V 5 bases and J 2 bases; bases outside gene matches: 11. Germline CDR1 is KGHSH and CDR2 is LQKENI.

This clone was seen just once. J is TRBJ1-2 and V is TRBV5-6; TRBD1 agrees at 9 bases. Germline V CDR1 and CDR2: SGHDT, YYEEEE. Losses at the gene ends were 4 bases for V and 7 bases for J; bases not matched to a gene: 5. There are 13 residues in the CDR3. Written as DNA, the CDR3 is TGTGCCAGCAGCCTCTCGGACAGGGGTGGCTACACCTTC. Amino acid sequence: CASSLSDRGGYTF.

The chain combines TRBV27 with TRBJ1-4; weak D call: TRBD1 (6 bases). Per germline, CDR1 MNHEY and CDR2 SMNVEV (reference sequence). The CDR3 runs to 19 residues. Trimming removed 2 bases at V and 4 bases at J, with 23 bases between. The CDR3: CASSLAPPPRTDYNEKLFF. In nucleotides, the CDR3 is TGTGCCAGCAGTTTAGCCCCACCTCCCCGGACAGACTATAATGAAAAACTGTTTTTT.